The T cell receptor (beta chain) described here comes from a study of beta chain features in type 1 diabetes. About the study: Cell yields, gender and age were comparable in patients and healthy donors. The examined sorted cells totaled approximately 100 million across samples.

A heparinised blood draw that averaged about 100 mL was obtained once from each donor. All of the isolated RNA was reverse transcribed, so expressed TCRB transcripts were sequenced. Sequencing was performed with immunoSEQ multiplex PCR; in TCRdb, only in-frame clones are kept and a portion is missing. The sample gives 110,000 to 150,000 clones, approximately 9.2% of which show up once; about 0.68% is in the top ten. V dropped 0 bases and J dropped 7 bases, with 10 bases sitting between them. CDR3 length: 15 amino acids. CDR1 and CDR2 (germline): MNHEY, SVGAGI. This TCR came from a man between 18 and 35 years old in good health. V and J are TRBV6-5 and TRBJ1-6; D not certain. Source material: central memory CD4+ T cells from blood. DNA for the CDR3: TGTGCCAGCAGTTACTCCCCGTTCTCCAATTCACCCCTCCACTTT. Its translation: CASSYSPFSNSPLHF.